These 17 T cell receptor beta chains were sequenced from one sample in a study of blood T cell repertoires in COVID-19. Profiling relied on immunoSEQ multiplex PCR, and the TCRdb table lists in-frame clones only, not all of them. The table has 180,000 or so clones, around 80% seen once. The material sequenced was PBMCs or T cells enriched from blood (not recorded which). The receptors originated from a man between 45 and 60 years old who had recovered from COVID-19.

The chain joins TRBV10-3 to TRBJ2-7; 7 positions match TRBD2. The CDR3 length is 14 residues. CDR1 is ENHRY, CDR2 SYGVKD, per germline. The V segment lost 2 bases and the J segment 3 bases; nucleotides outside the gene matches: 4. The CDR3 DNA follows: TGTGCCATCAGTGAGGGGGAGGGTCTCTACGAGCAGTACTTC. Translation gives CAISEGEGLYEQYF.

The chain has TRBV19 and TRBJ2-1; 7 nucleotides align to TRBD1. Germline CDR1 is LNHDA and CDR2 is SQIVND (reference sequence). The length of the CDR3 is 15 residues. The junction had 5 bases not matched to a gene; V was cut back by 6 bases and J by 0 bases. The CDR3: CASRPDRSSYNEQFF. CDR3 sequence (DNA): TGTGCCAGTAGACCGGACAGGTCCTCCTACAATGAGCAGTTCTTC.

This clone has just a few counts. The V gene is TRBV28, the J gene TRBJ1-5; no clear D gene. Trimming shortened V by 6 bases and J by 8 bases, and 14 bases separated the two germline ends. This CDR3 has 13 residues. Germline V gives CDR1 MDHEN, CDR2 SYDVKM. DNA of the CDR3: TGTGCCAGCAGGTCCACCGAGGGAAAGCCCCAGCATTTT. As protein: CASRSTEGKPQHF.

The chain has TRBV5-8 and TRBJ2-3; D gene ambiguous. V dropped 4 bases and J dropped 5 bases, with 8 bases sitting between them. CDR1 is SGHTS and CDR2 is YDEGEE in the germline V gene. This CDR3 has 12 residues. The CDR3 bases are TGTGCCAGCAGCCCCTACCTAGATACGCAGTATTTT. This codes for CASSPYLDTQYF.

The chain has TRBV7-9 and TRBJ2-3; TRBD2 is a possible D gene (6 bases). V gave up 1 base and J gave up 6 bases, with 11 bases separating them. This CDR3 has 14 residues. Looked up from germline, CDR1 is SEHNR and CDR2 is FQNEAQ (reference sequence). The CDR3, as DNA: TGTGCCAGCAGCTTAGATCTCCTAGCGGATACGCAGTATTTT. Translating it yields CASSLDLLADTQYF.

This chain connects TRBV11-1 to TRBJ2-5; TRBD1 aligns across 9 bases. The CDR3 sequence is 15 residues long. The germline CDR1 and CDR2 sequences are SGHAT and FQDESV (reference sequence). The J segment lost 3 bases and the V segment lost 5 bases, leaving 7 bases of the junction unmatched. The DNA for the CDR3 is TGTGCCAGCAGCCAGGGACAGGGAGTAGAAGAGACCCAGTACTTC. This gives the protein CASSQGQGVEETQYF.

This clone was counted ten times or more. The V call is TRBV28, the J call TRBJ1-5, with 10 bases lining up with TRBD1. Germline CDR1 is MDHEN and CDR2 is SYDVKM. V shed 2 bases, J shed 6 bases, and the junction held 4 bases outside the gene matches. This CDR3 contains 15 residues. CDR3 in DNA: TGTGCCAGCAGTTTAGGGACAGGGGAGACTCAGCCCCAGCATTTT. Protein product: CASSLGTGETQPQHF.

The chain joins TRBV6-5 to TRBJ2-3; the D is unclear. V shed 0 bases and J shed 3 bases, with 10 bases lying between them. CDR3 length: 15 residues. In germline, CDR1 is MNHEY, CDR2 SVGAGI. Here the CDR3 reads CASSYSNPVTDTQYF. CDR3 coding DNA: TGTGCCAGCAGTTACTCGAACCCGGTTACAGATACGCAGTATTTT.

The genes are TRBV2 and TRBJ2-1, with a tentative D call TRBD1 (5 bases). Germline V CDR1 and CDR2: SNHLY, FYNNEI. V lost 2 bases to trimming and J lost 0 bases, with 14 bases between them. This CDR3 is built from 17 residues. The CDR3 region is CASSEFLGPLSYNEQFF. The DNA of the CDR3 is TGTGCCAGCAGTGAATTCCTGGGGCCCCTCTCCTACAATGAGCAGTTCTTC.

In DNA, the CDR3 is TGTGCCAGCTCACCTGCCGGTCCCTCCCAAGAGACCCAGTACTTC. It translates to CASSPAGPSQETQYF. The V gene is TRBV18, the J gene TRBJ2-5; D is undetermined. Germline CDR1 KGHSH, CDR2 LQKENI. The length of the CDR3 is 15 residues. V was cut by 3 bases and J by 1 base, with 12 bases left in between.

This clone was counted once. The J gene is TRBJ1-6, the V gene TRBV4-1, with TRBD1 as a possible D gene (5 bases). Trimming left V 0 bases short and J 8 bases short, with 17 bases between. This CDR3 region has 17 residues. Germline V lookup: CDR1 MGHRA, CDR2 YSYEKL. DNA of the CDR3: TGCGCCAGCAGCCAAGATGGAGGGTCAGGGTTATATTCACCCCTCCACTTT. Encoded protein: CASSQDGGSGLYSPLHF.

This clone was detected only a few times. The J gene is TRBJ2-7, the V gene TRBV28, with 12 positions matching TRBD2. V lost 7 bases, J lost 4 bases, and 20 bases stayed unmatched. This CDR3 has 19 residues. In germline, CDR1 is MDHEN, CDR2 SYDVKM. This CDR3 reads CASTDQRLAGASRRYEQYF. DNA of the CDR3: TGTGCCAGCACCGACCAAAGACTAGCGGGAGCCAGTAGAAGATACGAGCAGTACTTC.

The gene calls are TRBV5-1 and TRBJ2-1, with D possibly matching TRBD1 (5 bases). The CDR3 is made up of 14 amino acids. With 2 bases removed from V and 5 bases from J, the gap between germline ends came to 11 bases. CDR1 and CDR2 (germline): SGHRS, YFSETQ. CDR3 sequence (DNA): TGCGCCAGCAGCTTCATAGGGGCGGACAATGAGCAGTTCTTC. Protein: CASSFIGADNEQFF.

This rearrangement joins TRBV7-2 to TRBJ2-1; D is undetermined. Looked up from germline, CDR1 is SGHTA and CDR2 is FQGNSA. This CDR3 contains 11 residues. V shed 3 bases and J shed 7 bases, with 4 bases lying between them. The chain's CDR3 is CASSFINEQFF. The CDR3 bases are TGTGCCAGCAGCTTCATTAATGAGCAGTTCTTC. The full variable domain, in which reference TRBV7-2 and TRBJ2-1 provide the parts outside the CDR3, is GAGVSQSPSNKVTEKGKDVELRCDPISGHTALYWYRQSLGQGLEFLIYFQGNSAPDKSGLPSDRFSAERTGGSVSTLTIQRTQQEDSAVYLCASSFINEQFFGPGTRLTVL.

This sequence joins TRBV28 and TRBJ1-3; TRBD1 matches at 10 bases. The trim removed 2 bases at V and 2 bases at J, leaving 3 bases unmatched. The CDR3 runs 16 residues. CDR1 and CDR2 (germline): MDHEN, SYDVKM. The CDR3 nucleotides read TGTGCCAGCAGTTTACGGGACAGGGGAACTGGAAACACCATATATTTT. Translation: CASSLRDRGTGNTIYF.

The chain carries TRBV7-3 and TRBJ2-3; 13 bases are a match to TRBD2. The germline V gene encodes CDR1 SGHTA and CDR2 FQGTGA. This CDR3 has 15 amino acids. The ends lost 6 bases at V and 4 bases at J; junction bases unmatched: 4. The CDR3 DNA follows: TGTGCCAGCAGGCCAGGACTAGCGGGAGCAGATACGCAGTATTTT. Its translation is CASRPGLAGADTQYF.

The chain employs TRBV24-1 and TRBJ2-3; tentatively, D is TRBD2 (6 bases). Germline V gene lookup returns CDR1 KGHDR and CDR2 SFDVKD. This CDR3 contains 17 residues. Trimming took 2 bases from V and 2 from J, leaving 16 bases between them. CDR3 residues: CATSDYGTVDLTDTQYF. The CDR3 region has the DNA TGTGCCACCAGTGATTACGGGACTGTCGACCTCACAGATACGCAGTATTTT.